What follows describes a single T cell receptor beta chain. This sample is part of a study of blood T cell repertoires in COVID-19. Study as a whole: The United States, Italy and Spain were the sources of the acute and convalescent COVID-19 samples. The analysed material was cDNA or gDNA that came from T cells, B-cell-depleted T cells, or PBMCs.

The length of the CDR3 is 13 residues. Between the trimmed V and J ends, which lost 0 bases and 6 bases, there was a span of 10 bases. Germline V gene data show CDR1 as SGDLS and CDR2 as YYNGEE. How the authors handled the data: The authors estimated nucleated cell counts from reference gene primer amplification. The table came from immunoSEQ multiplex PCR; TCRdb's copy has only in-frame clones and leaves some out. V and J calls and clone size are copied from that table; D and trimming were computed from the DNA. The sample includes some 340,000 clones, around 82% of them seen just once. This receptor was taken from a young man with active or convalescent COVID-19. The genes are TRBV9 and TRBJ2-7, with D hard to call. Sequenced input: peripheral blood. The CDR3 is CASSVDPSGEQYF. The CDR3 region has the DNA TGTGCCAGCAGCGTAGACCCCTCGGGCGAGCAGTACTTC. Supplemented by reference TRBV9 and TRBJ2-7, the full variable domain reads DSGVTQTPKHLITATGQRVTLRCSPRSGDLSVYWYQQSLDQGLQFLIQYYNGEERAKGNILERFSAQQFPDLHSELNLSSLELGDSALYFCASSVDPSGEQYFGPGTRLTVT.